These 5 T cell receptor beta chains share one sample of origin, sequenced in a study of T cell repertoires in cytomegalovirus infection. TCRdb recomputed calls from the reads with MiXCR, one row per CDR3 protein. The table includes 680,000 or so distinct CDR3 sequences, 30% to 40% detected once. These receptors' targets are unknown. The sample was cultured PBMCs, taken from culture after CMV antigen stimulation. The receptors were sampled from a human donor in good health (CMV status not recorded). Some clones in this sample may be carry-over from other donors' samples.

This clonotype came up a few times. This chain joins TRBV6-2 or TRBV6-3 and TRBJ2-4; D is ambiguous. Trimming pared 5 bases from V and 3 bases from J, leaving 11 bases between. Germline V CDR1 and CDR2: MNHEY, SVGEGT. The CDR3 has 14 residues. CDR3 DNA: TGTGCCAGCAGTACCGGTGGGGTCAAAAACATTCAGTACTTC. This translates into CASSTGGVKNIQYF.

V is TRBV6-2 or TRBV6-3 and J is TRBJ1-3; 8 positions match TRBD1. In germline, CDR1 is MNHEY, CDR2 SVGEGT. V lost 4 bases, J lost 4 bases, and 3 bases stayed unmatched. This CDR3 has 14 amino acids. The CDR3 spells CASSWTGNGNTIYF. CDR3 bases: TGTGCCAGCAGTTGGACAGGGAACGGAAACACCATATATTTT.

The gene calls are TRBV27 and TRBJ2-7, with D perhaps assigned TRBD1 or TRBD2 (5 bases each). The V end lost 5 bases, the J end lost 4 bases, and 24 bases lay between the germline ends. This CDR3 is 17 amino acids long. Germline CDR1 and CDR2: MNHEY and SMNVEV (reference sequence). The CDR3 nucleotides read TGTGCCAGCAGTCTCTATACTACGAGGGGTCAGCATTACGAGCAGTACTTC. Protein sequence: CASSLYTTRGQHYEQYF.

This chain connects TRBV7-6 to TRBJ2-7; 7 nucleotides line up with TRBD1. The trim removed 5 bases at V and 2 bases at J, leaving 12 bases unmatched. The CDR3 extends over 16 amino acids. Germline lookup yields CDR1 SGHVS and CDR2 FNYEAQ. CDR3 protein: CASSLTFGTVTYEQYF. Written as DNA, the CDR3 is TGTGCCAGCAGCCTAACCTTCGGGACAGTGACCTACGAGCAGTACTTC. The full variable domain, its missing parts supplied by reference TRBV7-6 and TRBJ2-7, is GAGVSQSPRYKVTKRGQDVALRCDPISGHVSLYWYRQALGQGPEFLTYFNYEAQQDKSGLPNDRFSAERPEGSISTLTIQRTEQRDSAMYRCASSLTFGTVTYEQYFGPGTRLTVT.

This sequence joins TRBV20-1 and TRBJ1-1; D possibly corresponds to TRBD1 (6 bases). Germline loops: CDR1 DFQATT, CDR2 SNEGSKA (reference sequence). Deletions cut 5 bases from V and 4 bases from J, with 17 bases between. This CDR3 contains 14 residues. CDR3 sequence: CSASPGQKPTEAFF. DNA for the CDR3: TGCAGTGCTTCCCCGGGACAAAAACCCACTGAAGCTTTCTTT.